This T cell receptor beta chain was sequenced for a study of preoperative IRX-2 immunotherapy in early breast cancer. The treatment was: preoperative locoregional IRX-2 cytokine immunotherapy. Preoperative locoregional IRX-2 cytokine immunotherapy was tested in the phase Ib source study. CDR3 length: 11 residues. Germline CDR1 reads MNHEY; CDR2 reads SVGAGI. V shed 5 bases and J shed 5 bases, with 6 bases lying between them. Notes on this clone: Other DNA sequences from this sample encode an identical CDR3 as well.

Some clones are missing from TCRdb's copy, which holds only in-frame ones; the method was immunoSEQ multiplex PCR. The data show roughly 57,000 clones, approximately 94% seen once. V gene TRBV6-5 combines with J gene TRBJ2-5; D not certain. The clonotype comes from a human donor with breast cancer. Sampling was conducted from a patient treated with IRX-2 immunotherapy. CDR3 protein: CASSSVETQYF. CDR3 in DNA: TGTGCCAGCAGTAGCGTCGAGACCCAGTACTTC.